This is a list of T cell receptor beta chains from one sample in a study of cytomegalovirus exposure and HLA in healthy donors. Libraries were prepared by immunoSEQ multiplex PCR; TCRdb keeps only in-frame clonotypes and omits some of them. In the table there are roughly 170,000 clones, approximately 80% of which are singletons. Material for sequencing was PBMCs. The receptor set was obtained from a man aged 25-40 years in good health and CMV-seropositive. The CDR3 runs from the conserved cysteine through the conserved F or W. A D gene is named only where the DNA matches it firmly. Not all rows give a size; the values are once, few, many and, for expanded clones, a class.

cdr3_nt cdr3_aa clone_size j_call cdr3_length v_call d_call
TGCAGCGTTGAAGAGTCAGTCCAAGAGACCCAGTACTTC CSVEESVQETQYF . TRBJ2-5 13 TRBV29-1 .
TGCGCCAGCAGCCAATTGCGGGGAAGCACAGATACGCAGTATTTT CASSQLRGSTDTQYF . TRBJ2-3 15 TRBV5-1 .
TGTGCCAGCAGCGATGGGAGGGAATTCACAGATACGCAGTATTTT CASSDGREFTDTQYF . TRBJ2-3 15 TRBV9 TRBD2
TGTGCCAGCAGCCTAACTAGCGGGAGAAGCACAGATACGCAGTATTTT CASSLTSGRSTDTQYF . TRBJ2-3 16 TRBV4-2 TRBD2
TGCAGCGTTGGATCACAGGTTTATGGCTACACCTTC CSVGSQVYGYTF . TRBJ1-2 12 TRBV29-1 .
TGTGCCAGCAGTTACATGTCAGGGCGAGCCAAAAACATTCAGTACTTC CASSYMSGRAKNIQYF . TRBJ2-4 16 TRBV6-5 .
TGTGCCAGCAGGGCGGGACAGGGGCTCGGGGAGCTGTTTTTT CASRAGQGLGELFF . TRBJ2-2 14 TRBV27 TRBD1
TGTGCCAGCAGCCCCCGACTGCGCGAAAACACCGGGGAGCTGTTTTTT CASSPRLRENTGELFF . TRBJ2-2 16 TRBV9 .
TGTGCCAGCAGCTTGACAGGGGAAGGAAATCAGCCCCAGCATTTT CASSLTGEGNQPQHF . TRBJ1-5 15 TRBV5-5 TRBD1
TGTGCCACCAAGTCGGGACTATTCGATACGCAGTATTTT CATKSGLFDTQYF . TRBJ2-3 13 TRBV15 TRBD2
TGTGCCAGTAGTGTGACAGGTGGTGGGGGGCAGTACTTC CASSVTGGGGQYF . TRBJ2-7 13 TRBV19 .
TGTGCCAGCAGGTGGGCAGACCAAGAGACCCAGTACTTC CASRWADQETQYF . TRBJ2-5 13 TRBV28 .
TGTGCCAGCAGCTTAGTAAGGGGGATCACTGAAGCTTTCTTT CASSLVRGITEAFF few TRBJ1-1 14 TRBV7-9 .
TGTGCCAGCAGTTTATCTTCCGCGTCACCGGGACTAGCGGGAGGTAATCAGTTCTTC CASSLSSASPGLAGGNQFF . TRBJ2-1 19 TRBV28 TRBD2
TGCGCCAGCAGCTTGGGGTATATAGGAGGGGCTGGAAACACCATATATTTT CASSLGYIGGAGNTIYF . TRBJ1-3 17 TRBV5-1 .
TGTGCCAGCAGTCCCGGACAGGGGGTAGGGTACGAGCAGTACTTC CASSPGQGVGYEQYF . TRBJ2-7 15 TRBV27 TRBD1
TGTGCCAGCAGCAAAAACCCGGCGAGCGATCAGCCCCAGCATTTT CASSKNPASDQPQHF . TRBJ1-5 15 TRBV21-1 .
TGTGCCAGCTCGCCGACTAGCGGAGCGAGCTCCTACAATGAGCAGTTCTTC CASSPTSGASSYNEQFF . TRBJ2-1 17 TRBV18 TRBD2
TGCAGCGTGGTGACTAGCCGAACATTAAGCTCCTACAATGAGCAGTTCTTC CSVVTSRTLSSYNEQFF . TRBJ2-1 17 TRBV29-1 TRBD2
TGTGCCAGCAGCCCTATAGGGGACCAAGAGACCCAGTACTTC CASSPIGDQETQYF . TRBJ2-5 14 TRBV28 .
TGTGCCAGCAGTTCTGACAGCTACGAGCAGTACTTC CASSSDSYEQYF . TRBJ2-7 12 TRBV6-6 .
TGCGCCAGCAGCCCGGAGACAGGGCTCTACGAGCAGTACTTC CASSPETGLYEQYF . TRBJ2-7 14 TRBV5-1 TRBD1
TGTGCCAGCAGTTACTCGATGGCGGGACTAGCTTACGAGCAGTACTTC CASSYSMAGLAYEQYF once TRBJ2-7 16 TRBV6-6 TRBD2